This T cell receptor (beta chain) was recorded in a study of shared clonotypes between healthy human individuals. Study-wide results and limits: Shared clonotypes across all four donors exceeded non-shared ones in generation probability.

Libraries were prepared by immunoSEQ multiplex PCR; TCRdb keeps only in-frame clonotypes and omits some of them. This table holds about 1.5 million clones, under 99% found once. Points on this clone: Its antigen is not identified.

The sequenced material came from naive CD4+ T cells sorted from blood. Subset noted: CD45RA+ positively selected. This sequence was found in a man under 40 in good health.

CDR3 sequence (DNA): TGTGCCAGCAGCCCACTGGGCGATCAGCCCCAGCATTTT. Translated: CASSPLGDQPQHF. The chain employs TRBV7-2 and TRBJ1-5; D gene ambiguous. Germline values: CDR1 SGHTA, CDR2 FQGNSA. The V gene lost 5 bases and the J gene lost 5 bases, with 10 bases spanning the gap. CDR3 length equals 13 residues.